This is a list of T cell receptor beta chains from one sample in a study of control samples from healthy donors and cancer patients. The table came from immunoSEQ multiplex PCR; TCRdb's copy has only in-frame clones and leaves some out. This table holds some 190,000 clones, approximately 91% found once. The sample consisted of blood. The receptor source for this set is a young man in good health. Both conserved end residues are part of each CDR3. The D gene is left open where the match is weak. Clone sizes are given selectively: once, few, many, or a class where the clone is expanded.

D	J	size	V	CDR3	DNA
.	TRBJ1-4	once	TRBV7-8	CASSLSSYEKLFF	TGTGCCAGCAGCTTAAGTTCGTATGAAAAACTGTTTTTT
.	TRBJ1-2	.	TRBV12-3/TRBV12-4	CASRFGGGRYTF	TGTGCCAGCAGATTCGGCGGGGGCCGCTACACCTTC
.	TRBJ1-2	.	TRBV6-5	CAIMGDLTNYGYTF	TGTGCCATTATGGGGGACCTCACTAACTATGGCTACACCTTC
.	TRBJ1-2	.	TRBV7-9	CASSLGLYGYTF	TGTGCCAGCAGCTTAGGTCTCTATGGCTACACCTTC
TRBD1	TRBJ1-5	.	TRBV29-1	CSVGGQPNQPQHF	TGCAGCGTTGGGGGACAGCCCAATCAGCCCCAGCATTTT
.	TRBJ2-1	.	TRBV6-5	CASRGAAGPYNEQFF	TGTGCCAGCAGAGGGGCCGCGGGACCATACAATGAGCAGTTCTTC
.	TRBJ2-1	.	TRBV6-5	CASSYRGNEQFF	TGTGCCAGCAGTTACAGGGGGAATGAGCAGTTCTTC
TRBD1	TRBJ2-1	.	TRBV7-9	CASSRDRGLLGSYNEQFF	TGTGCCAGCAGCCGGGACAGGGGTTTGTTGGGCTCCTACAATGAGCAGTTCTTC
.	TRBJ2-7	.	TRBV20-1	CSASNQTHYEQYF	TGCAGTGCTAGTAACCAAACCCATTACGAGCAGTACTTC
.	TRBJ1-3	.	TRBV5-1	CASSLDRAPGNTIYF	TGCGCCAGCAGCTTGGACAGGGCCCCTGGAAACACCATATATTTT
TRBD1	TRBJ1-4	.	TRBV27	CASSLIGTGEKLFF	TGTGCCAGCAGTTTAATTGGGACAGGTGAAAAACTGTTTTTT
.	TRBJ1-5	.	TRBV4-1	CASSQEEGFGQPQHF	TGCGCCAGCAGCCAAGAGGAAGGGTTCGGTCAGCCCCAGCATTTT
.	TRBJ1-4	.	TRBV21-1	CASSKSQRMKPAGPQKLFF	TGTGCCAGCAGCAAATCCCAAAGAATGAAACCCGCGGGCCCACAAAAACTGTTTTTT
.	TRBJ2-7	.	TRBV5-8	CASSSDQALRTDEQYF	TGTGCCAGCAGCTCGGACCAGGCCCTAAGAACTGACGAGCAGTACTTC
.	TRBJ2-5	.	TRBV3-1/TRBV3-2	CASSQAPGEETQYF	TGTGCCAGCAGCCAAGCCCCAGGGGAAGAGACCCAGTACTTC
TRBD1	TRBJ1-3	.	TRBV4-2	CASSPSRGQIENTIYF	TGTGCCAGCAGCCCCAGCAGGGGGCAGATTGAAAACACCATATATTTT
.	TRBJ1-3	.	TRBV5-8	CASRQFPFSGNTIYF	TGTGCCAGCAGACAGTTTCCTTTCTCTGGAAACACCATATATTTT
.	TRBJ1-6	once	TRBV14	CASSHRDGNSPLHF	TGTGCCAGCAGCCACCGGGACGGAAATTCACCCCTCCACTTT